These 28 T cell receptor beta chains share one sample of origin, sequenced in a study of technical replicates of blood from several donors. The repertoire was sequenced with immunoSEQ multiplex PCR; TCRdb's copy has only in-frame clones and lacks some. This table has just over 60,000 clones, around 87% appearing once. Input material: PBMCs. These receptors originate from a human donor in good health. Some clones in this sample may be carry-over from other donors' samples.

The chain carries TRBV5-1 and TRBJ2-7; 8 bases align to TRBD2. There are 17 residues in the CDR3. Losses at the gene ends were 7 bases for V and 2 bases for J; bases not matched to a gene: 17. The germline V gene has CDR1 SGHRS and CDR2 YFSETQ. The CDR3 is CASSAVQPGLGTYEQYF. The CDR3 DNA follows: TGCGCCAGCTCCGCCGTCCAGCCGGGACTAGGGACCTACGAGCAGTACTTC.

The rearrangement joins TRBV6-5 to TRBJ1-2, with a tentative D call TRBD1 (6 bases). Germline V gene sequence: CDR1 MNHEY, CDR2 SVGAGI. V was pared by 2 bases and J by 4 bases, with 17 bases between. The CDR3 is made up of 16 amino acids. This chain's CDR3 is CASSYSQVDRIYGYTF. In DNA form, the CDR3 reads TGTGCCAGCAGTTACAGCCAAGTCGACAGGATCTATGGCTACACCTTC.

This chain connects TRBV5-1 to TRBJ2-5, with 10 bases identical to TRBD2. V lost 0 bases to trimming and J lost 2 bases; unmatched junction nucleotides: 4. Germline V lookup: CDR1 SGHRS, CDR2 YFSETQ. The CDR3 spans 16 residues. The CDR3 reads CASSLVSGGPQETQYF. The CDR3 region has the DNA TGCGCCAGCAGCTTGGTTAGCGGGGGGCCTCAAGAGACCCAGTACTTC.

The chain joins TRBV19 to TRBJ1-6; 10 nucleotides agree with TRBD1. Germline loops: CDR1 LNHDA, CDR2 SQIVND (reference sequence). The CDR3 sequence is 14 residues long. The V segment lost 5 bases and the J segment 10 bases; nucleotides outside the gene matches: 5. The CDR3 nucleotides read TGTGCCAGTAGTTCGACAGGGGGCAGGTCACCCCTCCACTTT. Its protein product is CASSSTGGRSPLHF.

The chain combines TRBV4-3 with TRBJ2-2; D might be TRBD1 (6 bases). This CDR3 has 15 residues. The germline V gene has CDR1 LGHNA and CDR2 YSLEER. V was pared by 0 bases and J by 5 bases, with 10 bases between. The CDR3 DNA is TGCGCCAGCAGCCAAGAACAGGGTTGGACCGGGGAGCTGTTTTTT. It translates to CASSQEQGWTGELFF.

The chain employs TRBV5-1 and TRBJ1-6, with D uncertain. The germline gives CDR1 SGHRS, CDR2 YFSETQ. The ends were cut back, 0 bases at V and 8 bases at J, with 3 bases in the middle. The CDR3 sequence is 12 residues long. The CDR3 spells CASSLVDSPLHF. The DNA for the CDR3 is TGCGCCAGCAGCTTGGTCGATTCACCCCTCCACTTT. Complete variable domain (other parts from reference TRBV5-1 and TRBJ1-6): KAGVTQTPRYLIKTRGQQVTLSCSPISGHRSVSWYQQTPGQGLQFLFEYFSETQRNKGNFPGRFSGRQFSNSRSEMNVSTLELGDSALYLCASSLVDSPLHFGNGTRLTVT.

In DNA form, the CDR3 reads TGCGCCAGCAGCCAAGAGGCGCAGGGGTACTACGAGCAGTACTTC. Encoded protein: CASSQEAQGYYEQYF. This chain connects TRBV4-1 to TRBJ2-7; D may be TRBD1 (6 bases). Trimming removed 0 bases at V and 3 bases at J, with 12 bases between. Germline V gene lookup returns CDR1 MGHRA and CDR2 YSYEKL. This CDR3 has 15 amino acids.

J is TRBJ2-3 and V is TRBV7-9; D uncertain. The V gene's germline CDR1 is SEHNR and CDR2 FQNEAQ (reference sequence). The length of the CDR3 is 14 residues. With 5 bases removed from V and 4 bases from J, the gap between germline ends came to 13 bases. The CDR3 sequence: CASSTAVGSDTQYF. Here the CDR3 DNA reads TGTGCCAGCAGCACCGCGGTCGGGTCAGATACGCAGTATTTT.

The V call is TRBV2, the J call TRBJ1-4; no firm D call. The CDR3 loop spans 16 amino acids. Germline-derived CDR1 and CDR2 are SNHLY and FYNNEI. Trimming removed 2 bases at V and 0 bases at J, with 10 bases between. For the CDR3, the DNA is TGTGCCAGCAGTGAATTTAATCCTGCAACTAATGAAAAACTGTTTTTT. It yields the protein CASSEFNPATNEKLFF.

The gene calls are TRBV6-1 and TRBJ1-5; D unclear. This CDR3 has 13 residues. CDR1 and CDR2 from the germline V gene are MNHNS and SASEGT. V dropped 11 bases and J dropped 1 base, with 12 bases sitting between them. CDR3 nucleotides: TGTGCCCCAGAGCGAGGGAGCAATCAGCCCCAGCATTTT. It encodes CAPERGSNQPQHF.

The V call is TRBV7-3, the J call TRBJ1-1, with D possibly matching TRBD1 (5 bases). V lost 5 bases and J lost 2, with 9 bases in between. The V gene's germline CDR1 is SGHTA and CDR2 FQGTGA. The CDR3 totals 13 residues. CDR3 nucleotide sequence: TGTGCCAGCAGCGCGGACACTAACACTGAAGCTTTCTTT. Translated: CASSADTNTEAFF.

This clone was counted a single time. The V call is TRBV13, the J call TRBJ2-2; TRBD2 matches at 13 bases. Trimming took 5 bases from V and 4 from J; bases not matched to a gene: 7. Germline V CDR1 and CDR2: PRHDT, FYEKMQ (reference sequence). The CDR3 is 17 amino acids. For the CDR3, the DNA is TGTGCCAGCAGCCCCCGACTAGCGGGAGGCGGCACCGGGGAGCTGTTTTTT. Protein sequence: CASSPRLAGGGTGELFF.

This clone was seen just once. This chain connects TRBV7-9 to TRBJ1-1, with D possibly TRBD1 on 6 matching bases. There are 13 residues in the CDR3. The ends were cut back, 5 bases at V and 6 bases at J, with 13 bases in the middle. CDR1 is SEHNR, CDR2 FQNEAQ, per germline (reference sequence). In nucleotides, the CDR3 is TGTGCCAGCAGCGCCACAGGGTCGGCTGAAGCTTTCTTT. This sequence encodes CASSATGSAEAFF.

The V and J genes are TRBV9 and TRBJ1-1; TRBD1 matches at 8 bases. This CDR3 spans 15 amino acids. Germline CDR1 and CDR2: SGDLS and YYNGEE. After removal of 4 bases from V and 1 base from J, the junction contained 6 bases not matched to a gene. The CDR3 nucleotides are TGTGCCAGCAGCCCTAGGACAGGGCCGAACACTGAAGCTTTCTTT. Its translation is CASSPRTGPNTEAFF.

This clone has just one count. V usage is TRBV5-4 and J usage is TRBJ2-3; TRBD2 matches at 10 bases. The ends lost 4 bases at V and 4 bases at J; junction bases unmatched: 6. CDR3 length: 15 amino acids. Germline lookup yields CDR1 SGHNT and CDR2 YYREEE (reference sequence). The CDR3 DNA follows: TGTGCCAGCAGCAGCCAAAGCGGGGGGGCAGATACGCAGTATTTT. Its translation is CASSSQSGGADTQYF.

This chain links TRBV6-5 with TRBJ1-4; D is perhaps TRBD1 (6 bases). The CDR3 runs 14 residues. The germline V gene has CDR1 MNHEY and CDR2 SVGAGI. The V end was cut by 8 bases, the J end by 1 base, with 11 bases between. The chain's CDR3 is CASARGVTNEKLFF. DNA of the CDR3: TGTGCCAGCGCCAGGGGAGTAACTAATGAAAAACTGTTTTTT.

Details on this clone: Germline and junction disagree at one end, which may indicate a read error. V and J are TRBV29-1 and TRBJ1-2, with a weak D call TRBD1 (5 bases). Germline-derived CDR1 and CDR2 are SQVTM and ANQGSEA. The CDR3 spans 12 residues. CDR3 nucleotide sequence: TGCAGCGTAAGAGTGATAGGGGATGGCTACATCTTC. Protein product: CSVRVIGDGYIF.

This clone has only one observation. The V and J genes are TRBV4-2 and TRBJ1-4; D possibly corresponds to TRBD1 (5 bases). V lost 1 base, J lost 6 bases, and 18 bases lay in between. Germline V gives CDR1 LGHNA, CDR2 YNFKEQ. The CDR3 loop spans 17 amino acids. The CDR3 DNA follows: TGTGCCAGCAGCCAAGTGGGGGGGGACGGGCTGGATGAAAAACTGTTTTTT. Translation gives CASSQVGGDGLDEKLFF.

This clone was observed a single time. The rearrangement links TRBV19 to TRBJ2-4, with TRBD2 identical over 8 bases. Germline CDR1 is LNHDA and CDR2 is SQIVND (reference sequence). The CDR3 extends over 16 amino acids. V was clipped by 4 bases and J by 3 bases; unmatched bases: 8. CDR3 nucleotides: TGTGCCAGTAGTAGCGGGGGGACTCCCCTCAAAAACATTCAGTACTTC. It encodes CASSSGGTPLKNIQYF. The variable domain in full, with the rest retrieved from reference TRBV19 and TRBJ2-4, is DGGITQSPKYLFRKEGQNVTLSCEQNLNHDAMYWYRQDPGQGLRLIYYSQIVNDFQKGDIAEGYSVSREKKESFPLTVTSAQKNPTAFYLCASSSGGTPLKNIQYFGAGTRLSVL.

V is TRBV7-2 and J is TRBJ1-5; 7 bases are a match to TRBD1. V was pared by 1 base and J by 2 bases, with 11 bases of the junction left unmatched. The V gene's germline CDR1 is SGHTA and CDR2 FQGNSA. This CDR3 is built from 18 residues. The CDR3 sequence: CASSLDRIRGAGNQPQHF. In nucleotides, the CDR3 is TGTGCCAGCAGCTTAGATCGTATCAGGGGGGCGGGCAATCAGCCCCAGCATTTT.

This clone was detected only a few times. CDR3 sequence reads: CASMTGTVNTEAFF. CDR3 in DNA: TGTGCCAGCATGACAGGGACGGTGAACACTGAAGCTTTCTTT. The chain links TRBV2 to TRBJ1-1; 7 bases align to TRBD1. V lost 7 bases, J lost 0 bases, and 5 bases stayed unmatched. The CDR3 runs to 14 residues. Germline V gene lookup returns CDR1 SNHLY and CDR2 FYNNEI.

The V call is TRBV10-3, the J call TRBJ1-5; 10 bases agree with TRBD1. The V segment lost 3 bases and the J segment 6 bases; nucleotides outside the gene matches: 8. Looked up from germline, CDR1 is ENHRY and CDR2 is SYGVKD. This CDR3 spans 16 amino acids. As DNA, the CDR3 is TGTGCCATCAGTGATTCGGGGGACAGGGGAGTTCAGCCCCAGCATTTT. This sequence encodes CAISDSGDRGVQPQHF.

The CDR3 DNA is TGTGCCAGCAGCTTACGCCCAGGGACTAACTATGGCTACACCTTC. This translates into CASSLRPGTNYGYTF. This chain connects TRBV7-3 to TRBJ1-2; possibly TRBD1 for D (5 bases). Between the trimmed V and J ends, which lost 2 bases and 0 bases, there was a span of 10 bases. Germline CDR1 SGHTA, CDR2 FQGTGA. This CDR3 is built from 15 residues.

This clone was counted a few times. The chain couples TRBV11-1 to TRBJ2-7, with TRBD2 matching 13 bases. V trimming: 5 bases; J trimming: 6 bases; junction bases outside the gene matches: 7. This CDR3 is built from 15 residues. Germline loops: CDR1 SGHAT, CDR2 FQDESV (reference sequence). The CDR3 DNA is TGTGCCAGCAGCAGTACTAGCGGGAGGGCCGTCGAGCAGTACTTC. Translating gives CASSSTSGRAVEQYF. Looking up the rest from reference TRBV11-1 and TRBJ2-7 gives the full variable domain: EAEVAQSPRYKITEKSQAVAFWCDPISGHATLYWYRQILGQGPELLVQFQDESVVDDSQLPKDRFSAERLKGVDSTLKIQPAELGDSAMYLCASSSTSGRAVEQYFGPGTRLTVT.

The chain is built from TRBV5-5 and TRBJ1-1; D uncertain. This CDR3 comprises 16 residues. Trimming left V 0 bases short and J 0 bases short, with 12 bases between. In germline, CDR1 is SGHKS, CDR2 YYEKEE (reference sequence). CDR3: CASSLAGSSMNTEAFF. The CDR3 region has the DNA TGTGCCAGCAGCTTGGCCGGGTCCTCGATGAACACTGAAGCTTTCTTT.

The rearrangement links TRBV7-2 to TRBJ2-7, with TRBD1 identical over 8 bases. The germline gives CDR1 SGHTA, CDR2 FQGNSA. The CDR3 extends over 19 amino acids. J was trimmed by 1 base and V by 1 base; bases with no gene match: 15. The CDR3 DNA is TGTGCCAGCAGCTTAGTCGGCCAGGGGGCGAGCAGGAAGTCCTACGAGCAGTACTTC. It yields the protein CASSLVGQGASRKSYEQYF. Variable domain in full (rest from reference TRBV7-2 and TRBJ2-7): GAGVSQSPSNKVTEKGKDVELRCDPISGHTALYWYRQSLGQGLEFLIYFQGNSAPDKSGLPSDRFSAERTGGSVSTLTIQRTQQEDSAVYLCASSLVGQGASRKSYEQYFGPGTRLTVT.

The chain is built from TRBV11-3 and TRBJ2-7; perhaps TRBD2 as D (5 bases). V shed 2 bases and J shed 4 bases, with 9 bases lying between them. This CDR3 is built from 13 residues. Germline V gene lookup returns CDR1 SGHNT and CDR2 YENEEA. The CDR3 nucleotides read TGTGCCAGCAGCTTAACGGGAAAGTACGAGCAGTACTTC. This gives the protein CASSLTGKYEQYF. Using reference TRBV11-3 and TRBJ2-7 for the parts outside the CDR3, the full variable domain is EAGVVQSPRYKIIEKKQPVAFWCNPISGHNTLYWYLQNLGQGPELLIRYENEEAVDDSQLPKDRFSAERLKGVDSTLKIQPAELGDSAVYLCASSLTGKYEQYFGPGTRLTVT.

V and J are TRBV6-1 and TRBJ1-2, with a weak D call TRBD1 (5 bases). The germline gives CDR1 MNHNS, CDR2 SASEGT. V was cut by 3 bases and J by 5 bases, with 7 bases left in between. The CDR3 length is 12 residues. CDR3 coding DNA: TGTGCCAGCAGTGAGGGGGGTTATGGCTACACCTTC. Translated: CASSEGGYGYTF.